These 24 T cell receptor beta chains were sequenced from one sample in a study of blood T cell repertoires in COVID-19. Profiling relied on immunoSEQ multiplex PCR, and the TCRdb table lists in-frame clones only, not all of them. Seen here are around 300,000 clones, about 85% observed once, and the top ten hold approximately 12%. Sequencing used peripheral blood. The receptor set was obtained from a human donor in a cohort sampled during active COVID-19.

The CDR3 reads CASSLLADTDTQYF. The CDR3 DNA reads as TGCGCCAGCAGCTTACTAGCGGACACAGATACGCAGTATTTT. This sequence joins TRBV5-1 and TRBJ2-3; 8 nucleotides align to TRBD2. CDR1 and CDR2 (germline): SGHRS, YFSETQ. The CDR3 is 14 residues long. Trimming took 2 bases from V and 2 from J; bases not matched to a gene: 1.

This clone was picked up one time. The rearrangement uses TRBV3-1 (or the pseudogene TRBV3-2) and TRBJ2-2, with 8 bases fitting TRBD1. The CDR3 has 18 residues. Germline V gives CDR1 LGHDT, CDR2 YNNKEL (reference sequence). V dropped 0 bases and J dropped 4; count of bases not matched to a gene: 10. The CDR3 reads CASSQDPRGRSSTGELFF. CDR3 DNA sequence: TGTGCCAGCAGCCAAGATCCCAGGGGGCGAAGTAGCACCGGGGAGCTGTTTTTT.

This chain uses TRBV19 with TRBJ2-1, with a possible D match to TRBD1 (6 bases). V lost 3 bases and J 0 bases, leaving 18 bases between the germline ends. The CDR3 spans 18 residues. Per the germline V gene, CDR1 is LNHDA and CDR2 is SQIVND (reference sequence). CDR3 sequence (DNA): TGTGCCAGTAGTATCCAAAGGACAGCGAGGAGCTCCTACAATGAGCAGTTCTTC. Amino acids: CASSIQRTARSSYNEQFF.

The rearrangement uses TRBV3-1 (or the pseudogene TRBV3-2) and TRBJ1-4, with 7 positions matching TRBD1. Germline V gene sequence: CDR1 LGHDT, CDR2 YNNKEL (reference sequence). With 4 bases clipped from V and 8 bases from J, the junction kept 4 bases outside the gene matches. The CDR3 covers 13 residues. The CDR3 DNA reads TGTGCCAGCAGCCGTCTGACAGGGGAAAAACTGTTTTTT. Encoded protein: CASSRLTGEKLFF.

The rearrangement uses TRBV2 and TRBJ2-1; 11 nucleotides agree with TRBD2. Germline V gene data show CDR1 as SNHLY and CDR2 as FYNNEI. This CDR3 has 15 residues. V trimming: 6 bases; J trimming: 2 bases; junction bases outside the gene matches: 3. The CDR3 is CASRETSGTYNEQFF. CDR3 bases: TGTGCCAGCAGAGAGACTAGCGGGACCTACAATGAGCAGTTCTTC.

This clone was found once. The chain joins TRBV7-8 to TRBJ2-7; 10 nucleotides match TRBD1. The CDR3 consists of 17 residues. Germline CDR1 reads SGHVS; CDR2 reads FQNEAQ. The J segment lost 1 base and the V segment lost 5 bases, leaving 11 bases of the junction unmatched. DNA for the CDR3: TGTGCCAGCAGCCTCACCCGGGACAGGGGACTATCCTACGAGCAGTACTTC. Residues: CASSLTRDRGLSYEQYF.

This clone was seen a single time. This chain uses TRBV12-3 or TRBV12-4 with TRBJ1-5; possible D gene TRBD1, 6 bases. Trimming shortened V by 11 bases and J by 14 bases, and 25 bases separated the two germline ends. The CDR3 contains 13 residues. CDR3 nucleotide sequence: TGTGCCTCCTCGGCGAGGGGGAGCAACAAAGAGCATTTT. It translates to CASSARGSNKEHF.

J is TRBJ2-2 and V is TRBV9; 9 positions agree with TRBD1. V shed 3 bases, J shed 0 bases, and the junction held 6 bases outside the gene matches. CDR1 and CDR2 from the germline V gene are SGDLS and YYNGEE. This CDR3 is 17 amino acids long. CDR3 amino acids: CASSARQGGTNTGELFF. DNA of the CDR3: TGTGCCAGCAGCGCACGACAGGGGGGGACGAACACCGGGGAGCTGTTTTTT.

This chain joins TRBV3-1 (or the pseudogene TRBV3-2) and TRBJ2-1; 16 bases are shared with TRBD2. Germline values: CDR1 LGHDT, CDR2 YNNKEL (reference sequence). The length of the CDR3 is 15 residues. V lost 3 bases and J lost 12; bases outside the gene matches: 5. The CDR3 DNA reads as TGTGCCAGCAGCCATGGGACTAGCGGGAGGGCCTCGCAGTTCTTC. Translation gives CASSHGTSGRASQFF.

This clone was counted between two and nine times. The chain employs TRBV5-1 and TRBJ1-1, with 9 bases that match TRBD1. V was clipped by 2 bases and J by 5 bases; unmatched bases: 4. Germline V lookup: CDR1 SGHRS, CDR2 YFSETQ. CDR3 length: 14 amino acids. This CDR3 reads CASSLPGQGTEAFF. The DNA for the CDR3 is TGCGCCAGCAGCTTACCCGGACAGGGGACTGAAGCTTTCTTT. The variable domain in full, completed from reference TRBV5-1 and TRBJ1-1, reads KAGVTQTPRYLIKTRGQQVTLSCSPISGHRSVSWYQQTPGQGLQFLFEYFSETQRNKGNFPGRFSGRQFSNSRSEMNVSTLELGDSALYLCASSLPGQGTEAFFGQGTRLTVV.

The chain joins TRBV5-4 to TRBJ2-3, with D possibly matching TRBD1 (7 bases). Germline V lookup: CDR1 SGHNT, CDR2 YYREEE (reference sequence). The length of the CDR3 is 16 residues. The germline V and J ends were trimmed by 4 bases and 2 bases, with 17 bases remaining between them. CDR3 nucleotides: TGTGCCAGCAGCAAGCCGAGCAGGGGGGCCACAGATACGCAGTATTTT. Its translation: CASSKPSRGATDTQYF.

This sequence joins TRBV6-2 or TRBV6-3 and TRBJ2-7, with D uncertain. Germline CDR1 reads MNHEY; CDR2 reads SVGEGT. The CDR3 contains 15 residues. Trimming took 2 bases from V and 4 from J, leaving 15 bases between them. CDR3 region: CASSYIERAVYEQYF. CDR3 DNA: TGTGCCAGCAGTTACATAGAGCGCGCGGTGTACGAGCAGTACTTC.

The J gene is TRBJ2-3, the V gene TRBV27, with D unresolved. CDR1 is MNHEY and CDR2 is SMNVEV in the germline V gene (reference sequence). V dropped 6 bases and J dropped 3 bases, with 7 bases sitting between them. The CDR3 runs to 12 residues. CDR3 in DNA: TGTGCCAGCAGACGCGGAACAGATACGCAGTATTTT. Translated, it gives CASRRGTDTQYF.

Worth noting for this clone: Other DNA variants within this sample encode the same CDR3. This sequence joins TRBV7-2 and TRBJ2-7; tentatively, D is TRBD1 (6 bases). Germline CDR1 and CDR2: SGHTA and FQGNSA. This CDR3 is built from 13 residues. Trimming removed 4 bases from V and 2 bases from J, with 9 bases in between. The CDR3 nucleotides are TGTGCCAGCAGCTGGACAGCGCCCTACGAGCAGTACTTC. Protein: CASSWTAPYEQYF.

CDR3 in amino acids: CASSLHRGVNTEAFF. CDR3 bases: TGTGCCAGCAGTTTACACAGGGGCGTGAACACTGAAGCTTTCTTT. The rearrangement links TRBV6-5 to TRBJ1-1; 7 bases are shared with TRBD1. V lost 4 bases and J lost 0; bases outside the gene matches: 5. There are 15 residues in the CDR3. Germline V gives CDR1 MNHEY, CDR2 SVGAGI.

The CDR3 reads CASSRDMNTEAFF. CDR3 sequence (DNA): TGCGCCAGCAGCCGAGACATGAACACTGAAGCTTTCTTT. The chain links TRBV4-1 to TRBJ1-1; D not resolved. Per germline, CDR1 MGHRA and CDR2 YSYEKL. The CDR3 totals 13 residues. The V gene lost 4 bases and the J gene lost 0 bases, with 6 bases spanning the gap.

The chain recombines TRBV7-9 with TRBJ1-6; no clear D. Germline CDR1 and CDR2: SEHNR and FQNEAQ (reference sequence). The CDR3 is made up of 12 amino acids. The germline V and J ends were trimmed by 6 bases and 10 bases, with 10 bases remaining between them. CDR3 residues: CASRGVWSPLHF. As DNA, the CDR3 is TGTGCCAGCAGAGGAGTTTGGTCACCCCTCCACTTT.

The V and J genes are TRBV6-6 and TRBJ1-5; the D gene is possibly TRBD1 (5 bases). The V gene lost 7 bases and the J gene lost 5 bases, with 18 bases spanning the gap. Germline lookup yields CDR1 MNHNY and CDR2 SVGAGI (reference sequence). This CDR3 region has 15 residues. CDR3 nucleotides: TGTGCCAGCACCAACGCGGGGGACCTCGATCAGCCCCAGCATTTT. Translation gives CASTNAGDLDQPQHF.

V and J are TRBV7-2 and TRBJ1-5; no firm D call. This CDR3 has 13 residues. The V end was cut by 6 bases, the J end by 0 bases, with 6 bases between. CDR1 and CDR2 from the germline V gene are SGHTA and FQGNSA. CDR3 DNA sequence: TGTGCCAGCAGTCCCAATAGCAATCAGCCCCAGCATTTT. The encoded protein is CASSPNSNQPQHF.

This sequence joins TRBV11-2 and TRBJ1-1; 12 bases map to TRBD1. J gave up 11 bases and V 5 bases, and 6 bases lay outside the gene matches. The CDR3 length is 13 residues. Germline CDR1 is SGHAT and CDR2 is FQNNGV. CDR3 amino acids: CASSPGQGAVAFF. The CDR3 DNA is TGTGCCAGCAGCCCGGGACAGGGGGCGGTGGCTTTCTTT.

The J gene is TRBJ1-5, the V gene TRBV28; D perhaps matches TRBD1 (6 bases). The V gene's germline CDR1 is MDHEN and CDR2 SYDVKM. CDR3 length: 15 amino acids. The V end was cut by 4 bases, the J end by 4 bases, with 14 bases between. The CDR3 nucleotides read TGTGCCAGCAGTTCATTCAGGGGTTCTAATCAGCCCCAGCATTTT. Protein: CASSSFRGSNQPQHF.

This clone came up once. The chain is built from TRBV9 and TRBJ1-1; 10 bases fit TRBD1. Germline trimming cut 4 bases from V and 5 bases from J; bases unmatched to any gene: 5. The CDR3 is 14 amino acids. Germline assignment: CDR1 SGDLS and CDR2 YYNGEE. CDR3 bases: TGTGCCAGCAGCTTCGGGACAGGGGTTACTGAAGCTTTCTTT. It codes for CASSFGTGVTEAFF.

The chain couples TRBV6-2 or TRBV6-3 to TRBJ2-7, with D perhaps matching TRBD1 (6 bases). The CDR3 length is 15 residues. From germline, CDR1 is MNHEY and CDR2 SVGEGT. Trimming took 4 bases from V and 2 from J, leaving 15 bases between them. CDR3 residues: CASSSIGTITYEQYF. The DNA for the CDR3 is TGTGCCAGCAGTTCCATCGGGACAATTACCTACGAGCAGTACTTC.

The V and J genes are TRBV2 and TRBJ2-3; TRBD2 might be the D (5 bases). Trimming left V 4 bases short and J 9 bases short, with 14 bases between. Germline lookup yields CDR1 SNHLY and CDR2 FYNNEI. There are 13 residues in the CDR3. CDR3 sequence: CASSVEGERTQYF. The CDR3 DNA reads as TGTGCCAGCAGTGTCGAGGGAGAAAGGACGCAGTATTTT.